Listed below are T cell receptor beta chains from one sample, sequenced in a study of beta chain features in type 1 diabetes. The repertoire was sequenced with immunoSEQ multiplex PCR; TCRdb's copy has only in-frame clones and lacks some. The sample holds hundreds of thousands of clones, roughly an eighth seen once. The specimen was naive CD4+ T cells from blood. The origin of the receptors is a man younger than 35 with type 1 diabetes. Each CDR3 is given without its conserved first and last residue.

>TRBV7-9|TRBJ2-3
ASTGLDTQY
>TRBV19|TRBJ2-7
ASSAGPRTYEQY
>TRBV30|TRBJ1-1
AWSVDANTEAF
>TRBV7-3|TRBJ1-1
ASSPGTPNTEAF
>TRBV18|TRBJ2-5
ASEVQFQETQY
>TRBV2|TRBJ2-2
ASRDIPTGELF
>TRBV10-3|TRBJ2-7
AIGYPGTYEQY
>TRBV9|TRBJ2-1
ANLSPGQGYNEQF
>TRBV30|TRBJ1-5
AWSHVAGNSNQPQH
>TRBV6-5|TRBJ2-3
ASSYSGGRTDTQY
>TRBV28|TRBJ2-7
ASSFGIAGGPQEQY
>TRBV9|TRBJ2-1
ASSVAPPLSGGNEQF
>TRBV4-2|TRBJ2-3
ASSQDKPDTQY
>TRBV30|TRBJ1-1
ACFEGGNTEAF
>TRBV7-9|TRBJ2-1
ASSRGTVNEQF
>TRBV15|TRBJ1-5
ATSRDHIWRSNQPQH
>TRBV4-1|TRBJ2-1
ASSHARGGKNEQF
>TRBV5-1|TRBJ2-5
ASSPDSGQETQY
>TRBV6-5|TRBJ2-2
ASSHRDAGELF
>TRBV7-2|TRBJ1-2
ASSLGPGERGYT
>TRBV29-1|TRBJ1-2
SVRTGELYGYT
>TRBV29-1|TRBJ2-1
FDTRRGHEQF
>TRBV10-3|TRBJ2-3
AFGSSTDTQY
>TRBV29-1|TRBJ1-2
SANREGNYGYT
>TRBV2|TRBJ2-2
ASRPAGYTGELF